These 9 T cell receptor beta chains came from one sample sequenced in a study of T cell changes during pregnancy in multiple sclerosis (dated by TCRdb to the late 2010s). Library construction relied on the immunoSEQ multiplex PCR assay. The table comes from immuneACCESS by way of TCRdb, which keeps in-frame sequences with V and J called. Part of the clones is missing from these tables; in studies checked, under half for an unresolved V gene and the rest for unknown reasons. The sample table shows just under 80,000 clones, and about 93% are seen once. The leading ten clones occupy about 0.69% of the sample. Sequences were derived from peripheral blood, sampled in the second trimester of pregnancy. The origin of the receptors is a female donor in good health, enrolled as a control in a pregnancy study.

The genes are TRBV18 and TRBJ2-7; TRBD1 matches 7 bases. CDR1 is KGHSH, CDR2 LQKENI, per germline. This CDR3 is 17 amino acids long. With V trimmed by 0 bases and J by 1 base, 9 bases remained unmatched. CDR3 protein: CASSPPSAGTVSYEQYF. CDR3 nucleotides: TGTGCCAGCTCACCACCTTCGGCCGGGACAGTGTCCTACGAGCAGTACTTC.

The chain carries TRBV11-2 and TRBJ1-1; no clear D gene. Trimming left V 3 bases short and J 0 bases short, with 5 bases between. The germline CDR1 and CDR2 sequences are SGHAT and FQNNGV. The CDR3 is 13 residues long. CDR3 bases: TGTGCCAGCAGCTTTTATATGAACACTGAAGCTTTCTTT. Its protein product is CASSFYMNTEAFF.

V usage is TRBV11-3 and J usage is TRBJ2-1; D gene uncertain. V lost 1 base to trimming and J lost 5 bases, with 15 bases between them. Looked up from germline, CDR1 is SGHNT and CDR2 is YENEEA. The CDR3 consists of 16 residues. The CDR3 is CASSLARPRPDNEQFF. The CDR3 coding sequence is TGTGCCAGCAGCTTAGCACGGCCTAGGCCGGACAATGAGCAGTTCTTC.

The chain employs TRBV5-1 and TRBJ2-1; 7 positions match TRBD1. The CDR3 length is 14 residues. The germline CDR1 and CDR2 sequences are SGHRS and YFSETQ. V lost 8 bases, J lost 4 bases, and 9 bases stayed unmatched. CDR3 sequence reads: CASTRQGTYNEQFF. CDR3 bases: TGCGCCAGTACCCGACAGGGTACTTACAATGAGCAGTTCTTC.

V gene TRBV5-6 combines with J gene TRBJ1-1, with D unclear. Per the germline V gene, CDR1 is SGHDT and CDR2 is YYEEEE. The germline V and J ends were trimmed by 1 base and 4 bases, with 11 bases remaining between them. The CDR3 sequence is 14 residues long. For the CDR3, the DNA is TGTGCCAGCAGCTTGTCCGGGAGTGGCACTGAAGCTTTCTTT. It is translated as CASSLSGSGTEAFF. The whole variable domain, filled in from reference TRBV5-6 and TRBJ1-1, reads DAGVTQSPTHLIKTRGQQVTLRCSPKSGHDTVSWYQQALGQGPQFIFQYYEEEERQRGNFPDRFSGHQFPNYSSELNVNALLLGDSALYLCASSLSGSGTEAFFGQGTRLTVV.

The chain carries TRBV14 and TRBJ1-6, with D possibly matching TRBD1 (5 bases). The V gene's germline CDR1 is SGHDN and CDR2 FVKESK. This CDR3 is 15 amino acids long. V lost 4 bases, J lost 6 bases, and 13 bases lay in between. In DNA, the CDR3 is TGTGCCAGCAGCCCACCAGGGTTGGGTAATTCACCCCTCCACTTT. Translating it yields CASSPPGLGNSPLHF.

This chain joins TRBV6-6 and TRBJ1-2, with 7 bases lining up with TRBD1. CDR1 is MNHNY and CDR2 is SVGAGI in the germline V gene (reference sequence). The CDR3 extends over 13 amino acids. J gave up 4 bases and V 6 bases, and 5 bases lay outside the gene matches. CDR3 in amino acids: CASRDRSFYGYTF. The CDR3 DNA is TGTGCCAGCAGGGACAGGTCTTTCTATGGCTACACCTTC.

The sample holds one count of this clone. The chain recombines TRBV6-1 with TRBJ2-3; D not certain. This CDR3 is 15 amino acids long. Trimming removed 6 bases from V and 2 bases from J, with 15 bases in between. Germline V gene sequence: CDR1 MNHNS, CDR2 SASEGT. CDR3 DNA: TGTGCCAGCAGCCGACCCGACACCTTCACAGATACGCAGTATTTT. This gives the protein CASSRPDTFTDTQYF.

The rearrangement uses TRBV19 and TRBJ1-1, with 7 nucleotides matching TRBD1. The CDR3 sequence is 16 residues long. Germline assignment: CDR1 LNHDA and CDR2 SQIVND (reference sequence). The V and J ends lost 5 bases and 0 bases, in that order; junction bases with no gene match: 9. CDR3 nucleotide sequence: TGTGCCAGTAGTCCCCGGAGACAGGGAGTGAACACTGAAGCTTTCTTT. Translating gives CASSPRRQGVNTEAFF.